Described below is a single T cell receptor (beta chain) sequence and its context. The antigen is unknown. The data originate from a study of graft-versus-host responses after intestinal transplantation. Overall study context: Tacrolimus plus steroids were given to all recipients for approximately 3 years, preceded by anti-thymocyte globulin induction. Study-level points and caveats: Detected in recipient marrow were GvH clones, some of which were first observed in ileum or blood.

Sequencing used immunoSEQ multiplex PCR; TCRdb keeps in-frame clones, though not all of them. In the table there are roughly 110,000 clones, about 91% of which are singletons. Trimming removed 3 bases at V and 2 bases at J, with 2 bases between. The CDR3 is 11 amino acids. CDR1 MGHDK and CDR2 SYGVNS come from the germline V gene. The sequence derives from a human donor who was the organ donor for an intestinal transplant. V and J are TRBV25-1 and TRBJ2-7; no definite D call. Specimen: unstimulated CD4+ T cells sorted from spleen or lymph node cells, collected before transplant. The CDR3 region is CASSDTYEQYF. The CDR3 region has the DNA TGTGCCAGCAGTGACACCTACGAGCAGTACTTC.